One sample yielded the 20 T cell receptor beta chains listed below, sequenced in a study of tissue T cells after allogeneic stem cell transplantation. Assay used: immunoSEQ multiplex PCR; TCRdb lists only in-frame clones, some missing. The table lists tens of thousands of clones, approximately 73% of them singletons. Input material: sorted cells pooled from one or two spleens. The receptors were gathered from a pool of C57BL/6 mice in good health.

Concerning this clone: The listed genes are named as in mouse. The read terminates 1 residue before the CDR3 end, so the remaining end is supplied by the germline J gene. The chain couples TRBV1 to TRBJ2-7; D not resolved. CDR3 length equals 14 residues. CDR1 is NSQYPW and CDR2 is LRSPGD in the germline V gene (reference sequence). V dropped 1 base and J dropped 0 bases, with 7 bases sitting between them. The CDR3 sequence is CTCSAARHSYEQYF. The sequenced part of the CDR3 DNA is TGCACCTGCAGTGCAGCCCGACACTCCTATGAACAGTAC.

This clone was counted between two and nine times. Gene names are mouse gene names. The read gets to within 1 residue of the CDR3 end, and the germline J gene fills in the rest. The chain has TRBV2 and TRBJ2-2; 9 positions match TRBD1. The germline V gene encodes CDR1 LGHNA and CDR2 YSYQKL. J lost 3 bases, V lost 5 bases, and 4 bases had no gene match. The CDR3 runs 15 residues. The CDR3 reads CASSTGGGDTGQLYF. Incomplete CDR3 DNA: TGTGCCAGCAGCACAGGGGGCGGAGACACCGGGCAGCTCTAC.

On this clone: The gene names given are mouse names. The DNA ends 1 residue before the CDR3 does, and the rest of the CDR3 is filled in from the germline J gene. The chain links TRBV13-1 to TRBJ1-1; D remains ambiguous. Germline loops: CDR1 NSHNY, CDR2 SYGAGN. The ends were cut back, 4 bases at V and 1 base at J, with 8 bases in the middle. CDR3 length equals 13 residues. CDR3 region: CASSPQLNTEVFF. The sequenced CDR3 bases are TGTGCCAGCAGTCCCCAGCTAAACACAGAAGTCTTC.

On this clone itself: Genes and germline are mouse. The CDR3 region is CAWDRDSAETLYF. The DNA read from the CDR3 is TGTGCCTGGGACAGGGATAGTGCAGAAACGCTGTAT. The chain couples TRBV31 to TRBJ2-3; 7 nucleotides match TRBD1. The read comes to an end 1 residue before the CDR3 does, leaving the germline J gene to fill in the end. CDR1 GKSSPN and CDR2 SITVG come from the germline V gene. The V and J ends lost 5 bases and 0 bases, in that order; junction bases with no gene match: 2. The CDR3 is 13 residues long.

As to this clone: Genes and germline are mouse. Read coverage stops 1 residue before the CDR3 terminus; the germline J gene supplies the remainder. The J gene is TRBJ2-2, the V gene TRBV16, with TRBD1 matching 7 bases. The V and J ends lost 7 bases and 2 bases, in that order; junction bases with no gene match: 4. The V gene's germline CDR1 is SGHSA and CDR2 FRNQAP. This CDR3 region has 14 residues. The CDR3: CASTDRDNTGQLYF. Partial CDR3 DNA: TGTGCAAGCACAGACAGGGACAACACCGGGCAGCTCTAC. Full variable domain (missing parts from reference TRBV16 and TRBJ2-2): NAGVIQTPRHKVTGKGQEATLWCEPISGHSAVFWYRQTIVQGLEFLTYFRNQAPIDDSGMPKERFSAQMPNQSHSTLKIQSTQPQDSAVYLCASTDRDNTGQLYFGEGSKLTVL.

As regards this clone: Gene names and germline refer to mouse. Read coverage stops 1 residue before the CDR3 terminus; the germline J gene supplies the remainder. The chain recombines TRBV31 with TRBJ2-1; D gene ambiguous. Trimming shortened V by 0 bases and J by 1 base, and 7 bases separated the two germline ends. CDR3 length: 14 residues. Germline-derived CDR1 and CDR2 are GKSSPN and SITVG. The DNA read from the CDR3 is TGTGCCTGGAGTCTCAGGTCAAACTATGCTGAGCAGTTC. Translating gives CAWSLRSNYAEQF. The CDR3 in full is CAWSLRSNYAEQFF.

Note on this clone: Mouse germline and gene names are used. Here the CDR3 reads CASSMTDQDTQYF. The DNA read from the CDR3 is TGTGCCAGCAGTATGACAGACCAAGACACCCAGTAC. This chain uses TRBV19 with TRBJ2-5, with D perhaps TRBD1 (5 bases). The read ends 1 residue early relative to the CDR3; the germline J gene fills the gap. CDR3 length equals 13 residues. Germline V lookup: CDR1 FNHDT, CDR2 SITEND (reference sequence). V was cut by 2 bases and J by 1 base, with 5 bases left in between.

This clone appeared a few times. Any gene name here is a mouse gene name. The read falls 1 residue short of the CDR3 end, and the missing part is taken from the germline J gene. This sequence joins TRBV16 and TRBJ2-1; 10 bases fit TRBD2. The CDR3 has 14 amino acids. Germline CDR1 and CDR2: SGHSA and FRNQAP. Unmatched junction bases numbered 4, after V lost 4 bases and J lost 7 bases. The chain's CDR3 is CASSWTGGEAEQFF. The DNA read from the CDR3 is TGTGCAAGCAGCTGGACTGGGGGAGAGGCTGAGCAGTTC.

Turning to this clone: Germline and genes here are mouse. The sequence runs out 1 residue before the end of the CDR3; the remainder is reconstructed from the germline J gene. The chain couples TRBV31 to TRBJ1-5; D is ambiguous. This CDR3 is 15 amino acids long. Trimming removed 3 bases from V and 0 bases from J, with 12 bases in between. The germline V gene encodes CDR1 GKSSPN and CDR2 SITVG. The CDR3 region is CAWSLSRSNNQAPLF. The DNA read from the CDR3 is TGTGCCTGGAGCCTCTCAAGATCTAACAACCAGGCTCCGCTT.

This clone showed up just a few times. The genes are named according to mouse. The read ends 1 residue shy of where the CDR3 ends; the end is completed using the germline J gene. This chain joins TRBV1 and TRBJ1-5; D is possibly TRBD1 (5 bases). The CDR3 is made up of 15 amino acids. CDR1 NSQYPW and CDR2 LRSPGD come from the germline V gene (reference sequence). V lost 3 bases to trimming and J lost 1 base, with 10 bases between them. CDR3 bases read: TGCACCTGCAGTGCCCCCGACAGAAACAACCAGGCTCCGCTT. As protein: CTCSAPDRNNQAPL. The entire CDR3 reads CTCSAPDRNNQAPLF.

This clone was counted once. Gene and germline names: mouse. The read falls 1 residue short of the CDR3 end, and the missing part is taken from the germline J gene. This rearrangement joins TRBV1 to TRBJ1-3, with 7 positions matching TRBD1. The germline CDR1 and CDR2 sequences are NSQYPW and LRSPGD (reference sequence). This CDR3 spans 14 amino acids. The ends lost 4 bases at V and 2 bases at J; junction bases unmatched: 2. Incomplete CDR3 DNA: TGCACCTGCAGTGGGCAGGGGGCTGGAAATACGCTCTAT. Amino acid sequence: CTCSGQGAGNTLY. The CDR3 reads in full as CTCSGQGAGNTLYF.

As for this clone: Gene names and germline match the mouse. Other DNA sequences in this sample translate to the same CDR3. The CDR3 protein is CASSLGLNTLYF. CDR3 DNA, as far as it was read: TGTGCCAGCTCTCTCGGACTGAACACCTTGTAC. V gene TRBV12-1 combines with J gene TRBJ2-4; D is perhaps TRBD2 (6 bases). The read gets to within 1 residue of the CDR3 end, and the germline J gene fills in the rest. Germline V CDR1 and CDR2: SGHSN, HYEKVE. The CDR3 totals 12 residues. The V gene lost 0 bases and the J gene lost 6 bases, with 6 bases spanning the gap.

This clone has more than one count but fewer than ten. The listed genes are named as in mouse. The read terminates 1 residue ahead of where the CDR3 ends, so the germline J gene completes it. The V gene is TRBV13-2, the J gene TRBJ2-7; D may correspond to TRBD1 or TRBD2 (7 bases each). The V and J ends lost 0 bases and 0 bases respectively, with 13 bases between them. CDR3 length: 16 amino acids. The germline V gene has CDR1 NNHNN and CDR2 SYGAGS (reference sequence). This chain's CDR3 is CASGDAGGVSSYEQYF. The sequenced CDR3 bases are TGTGCCAGCGGTGATGCAGGGGGGGTTAGCTCCTATGAACAGTAC.

A few counts support this clone. Gene names and germline refer to mouse. CDR3 DNA, as far as it was read: TGTGCCAGCAGCCAAGCGGGGGGTCAAAACACCTTGTAC. Translating it yields CASSQAGGQNTLY. The whole CDR3 is CASSQAGGQNTLYF. This chain links TRBV2 with TRBJ2-4; either TRBD1 or TRBD2 may fit D (5 bases each). The read ends 1 residue shy of where the CDR3 ends; the end is completed using the germline J gene. Looked up from germline, CDR1 is LGHNA and CDR2 is YSYQKL. The V and J ends lost 1 base and 1 base respectively, with 6 bases between them. The CDR3 spans 14 residues.

In the case of this clone: Genes and germline are mouse. Other DNA variants within this sample encode the same CDR3. This CDR3 is CASSLDGGTEVFF. The sequenced CDR3 bases are TGTGCAAGCAGCTTAGATGGGGGGACAGAAGTCTTC. The chain employs TRBV16 and TRBJ1-1, with D maybe TRBD1 (5 bases). The CDR3 end is not reached by the read, which stops 1 residue before it; the germline J gene fills it in. The V gene lost 0 bases and the J gene lost 5 bases, with 7 bases spanning the gap. Germline V gene lookup returns CDR1 SGHSA and CDR2 FRNQAP. The CDR3 extends over 13 amino acids. Full variable domain (outside the CDR3, taken from reference TRBV16 and TRBJ1-1): NAGVIQTPRHKVTGKGQEATLWCEPISGHSAVFWYRQTIVQGLEFLTYFRNQAPIDDSGMPKERFSAQMPNQSHSTLKIQSTQPQDSAVYLCASSLDGGTEVFFGKGTRLTVV.

This clone has just a few counts. Here the gene names and germline are mouse. The read terminates 1 residue ahead of where the CDR3 ends, so the germline J gene completes it. The chain uses TRBV3 and TRBJ2-7; perhaps TRBD1 as D (6 bases). Germline values: CDR1 SNHLY, CDR2 FYNGKV (reference sequence). CDR3 length equals 12 residues. V was shortened by 5 bases and J by 7 bases, with 12 bases between the two germline ends. CDR3 region: CASSPTGLEQYF. CDR3 DNA (partial): TGTGCCAGCAGCCCTACAGGGTTGGAACAGTAC.

Remarks on this clone: Mouse gene names apply. Sequencing ends 1 residue short of the CDR3 end; the germline J gene provides the rest. Other DNA sequences in this specimen translate into the identical CDR3. The chain combines TRBV2 with TRBJ1-2, with D possibly TRBD1 on 5 matching bases. Germline CDR1 and CDR2: LGHNA and YSYQKL. Trimming stripped 3 bases from V and 0 bases from J, with 5 bases between. The CDR3 length is 13 residues. The CDR3 loop is CASSQTANSDYTF. CDR3 DNA (partial): TGTGCCAGCAGCCAGACAGCAAACTCCGACTACACC.

To note about this clone: Gene and germline names: mouse. Coverage ceases 1 residue before the CDR3 finishes, and the germline J gene fills in the end. The genes are TRBV3 and TRBJ2-7, with 9 bases matching TRBD2. The V segment lost 5 bases and the J segment 6 bases; nucleotides outside the gene matches: 2. Germline assignment: CDR1 SNHLY and CDR2 FYNGKV (reference sequence). The CDR3 runs 12 residues. CDR3 DNA, as far as it was read: TGTGCCAGCAGCCTACTGGGGGGTGAACAGTAC. It is translated as CASSLLGGEQY. The whole CDR3 sequence reads CASSLLGGEQYF.

In this sample, this clone turned up a few times. These gene names are mouse names. The observed sequence ends 1 residue before the CDR3 terminus, with the missing tail filled in from the germline J gene. The J gene is TRBJ2-7, the V gene TRBV5; unclear D gene. The CDR3 contains 13 residues. Germline V gives CDR1 LGHNA, CDR2 YNLKQL (reference sequence). Trimming took 5 bases from V and 0 from J, leaving 8 bases between them. Incomplete CDR3 DNA: TGTGCCAGCAGCTCGACACGCTCCTATGAACAGTAC. It is translated as CASSSTRSYEQY. The CDR3, in full, reads CASSSTRSYEQYF.

Details on this clone: Each gene name is a mouse one. The missing CDR3 end, 1 residue past where the read stops, is filled in from the germline J gene. The V call is TRBV31, the J call TRBJ1-1, with D tentatively TRBD1 (5 bases). The germline V and J ends were trimmed by 2 bases and 8 bases, with 6 bases remaining between them. Germline V gene lookup returns CDR1 GKSSPN and CDR2 SITVG. The CDR3 length is 10 residues. The CDR3 DNA, read in part, is TGTGCCTGGAGTGGACACGAAGTCTTC. Its translation is CAWSGHEVF. The entire CDR3 protein reads CAWSGHEVFF.